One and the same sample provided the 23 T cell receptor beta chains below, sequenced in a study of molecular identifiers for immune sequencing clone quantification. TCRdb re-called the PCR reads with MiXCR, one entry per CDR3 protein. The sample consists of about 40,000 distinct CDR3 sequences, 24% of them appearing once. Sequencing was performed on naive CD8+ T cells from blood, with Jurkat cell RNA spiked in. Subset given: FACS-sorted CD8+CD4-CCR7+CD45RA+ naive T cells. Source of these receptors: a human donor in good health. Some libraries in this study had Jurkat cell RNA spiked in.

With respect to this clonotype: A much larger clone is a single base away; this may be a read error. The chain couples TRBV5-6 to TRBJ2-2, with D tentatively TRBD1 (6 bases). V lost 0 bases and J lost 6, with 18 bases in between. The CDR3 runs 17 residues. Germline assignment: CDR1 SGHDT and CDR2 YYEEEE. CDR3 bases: TGTGCCAGCAGCTTGGCCGGGGCAGGGGATAGCGCCGGGGAGCTGTTTTTT. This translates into CASSLAGAGDSAGELFF.

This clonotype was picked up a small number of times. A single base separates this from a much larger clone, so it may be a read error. CDR3 coding DNA: TGTGCCAGCAGGAAGACAGGGGGGTACCAAGAGTCCCAGTACTTC. Translated, it gives CASRKTGGYQESQYF. V is TRBV12-3 or TRBV12-4 and J is TRBJ2-5; 9 bases align to TRBD1. This CDR3 spans 15 amino acids.

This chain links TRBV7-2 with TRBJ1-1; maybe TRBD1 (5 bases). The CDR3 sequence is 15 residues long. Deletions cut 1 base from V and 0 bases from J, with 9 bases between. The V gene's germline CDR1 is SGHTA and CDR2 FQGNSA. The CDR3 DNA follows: TGTGCCAGCAGCTTAGGGCGGGGGTTGAACACTGAAGCTTTCTTT. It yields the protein CASSLGRGLNTEAFF.

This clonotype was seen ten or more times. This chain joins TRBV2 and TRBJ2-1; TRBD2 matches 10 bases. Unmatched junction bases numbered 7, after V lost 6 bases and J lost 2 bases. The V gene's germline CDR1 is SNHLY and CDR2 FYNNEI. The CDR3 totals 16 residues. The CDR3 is CASSRPSGRAYNEQFF. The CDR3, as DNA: TGTGCCAGCAGCCGACCCAGCGGGAGGGCCTACAATGAGCAGTTCTTC. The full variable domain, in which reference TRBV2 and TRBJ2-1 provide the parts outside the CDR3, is EPEVTQTPSHQVTQMGQEVILRCVPISNHLYFYWYRQILGQKVEFLVSFYNNEISEKSEIFDDQFSVERPDGSNFTLKIRSTKLEDSAMYFCASSRPSGRAYNEQFFGPGTRLTVL.

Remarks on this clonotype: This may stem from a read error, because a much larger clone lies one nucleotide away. This CDR3 is CAGSPTSGSEQYF. CDR3 coding DNA: TGTGCCGGCAGTCCTACTTCAGGGAGCGAGCAGTACTTC. The chain couples TRBV28 to TRBJ2-7; D might be TRBD1 or TRBD2, each matching 5 bases. The germline V gene encodes CDR1 MDHEN and CDR2 SYDVKM. The CDR3 extends over 13 amino acids.

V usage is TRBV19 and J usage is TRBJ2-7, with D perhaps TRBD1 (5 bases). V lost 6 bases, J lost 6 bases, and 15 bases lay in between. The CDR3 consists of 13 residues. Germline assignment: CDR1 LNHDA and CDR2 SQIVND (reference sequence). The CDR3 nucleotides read TGTGCCAGTAGCGCGACAGATATGAGCGAGCAGTACTTC. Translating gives CASSATDMSEQYF.

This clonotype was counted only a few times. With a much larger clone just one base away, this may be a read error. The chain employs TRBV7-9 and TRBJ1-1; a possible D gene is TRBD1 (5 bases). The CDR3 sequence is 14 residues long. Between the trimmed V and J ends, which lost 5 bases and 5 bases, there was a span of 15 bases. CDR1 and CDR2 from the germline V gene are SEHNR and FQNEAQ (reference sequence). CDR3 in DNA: TGTGCCAGCAGCCTTGCCCAGGGAGATACTGAAGCTTTCTTT. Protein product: CASSLAQGDTEAFF. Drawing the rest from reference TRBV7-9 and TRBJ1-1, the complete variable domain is DTGVSQNPRHKITKRGQNVTFRCDPISEHNRLYWYRQTLGQGPEFLTYFQNEAQLEKSRLLSDRFSAERPKGSFSTLEIQRTEQGDSAMYLCASSLAQGDTEAFFGQGTRLTVV.

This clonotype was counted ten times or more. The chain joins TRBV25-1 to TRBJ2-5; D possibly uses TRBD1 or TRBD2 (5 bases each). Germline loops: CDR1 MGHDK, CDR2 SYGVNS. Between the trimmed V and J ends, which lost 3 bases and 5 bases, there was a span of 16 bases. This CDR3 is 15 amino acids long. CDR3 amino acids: CASSDFGDLLETQYF. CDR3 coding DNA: TGTGCCAGCAGTGATTTTGGGGACCTCCTGGAGACCCAGTACTTC.

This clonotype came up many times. The CDR3 sequence: CASSPYGQAREQYF. For the CDR3, the DNA is TGTGCCAGCAGCCCTTACGGACAGGCACGCGAGCAGTACTTC. The chain carries TRBV12-3 or TRBV12-4 and TRBJ2-7; TRBD1 agrees at 7 bases. This CDR3 has 14 amino acids. V gave up 6 bases and J gave up 6 bases; unmatched junction bases: 11.

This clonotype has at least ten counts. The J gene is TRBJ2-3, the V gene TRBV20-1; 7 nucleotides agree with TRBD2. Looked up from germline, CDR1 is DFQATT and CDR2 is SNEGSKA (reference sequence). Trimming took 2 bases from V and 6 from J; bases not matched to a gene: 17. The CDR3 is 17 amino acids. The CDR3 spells CSARSYGASGGPDTQYF. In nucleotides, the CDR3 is TGCAGTGCTAGATCCTACGGCGCTAGCGGAGGGCCTGATACGCAGTATTTT.

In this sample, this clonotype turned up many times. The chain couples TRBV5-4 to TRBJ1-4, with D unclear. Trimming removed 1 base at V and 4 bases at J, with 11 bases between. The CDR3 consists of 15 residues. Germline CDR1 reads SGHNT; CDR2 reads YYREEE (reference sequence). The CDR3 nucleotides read TGTGCCAGCAGCTTGTCGGCAGGCGATAATGAAAAACTGTTTTTT. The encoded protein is CASSLSAGDNEKLFF.

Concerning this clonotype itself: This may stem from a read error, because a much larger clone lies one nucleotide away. The CDR3 bases are TGCGGCGTTGTTAAAAGCGGTGGAACCGGGGAGCTGTTTTTT. Protein product: CGVVKSGGTGELFF. The chain recombines TRBV29-1 with TRBJ2-2; tentatively, D is TRBD2 (5 bases). The CDR3 runs to 14 residues. In germline, CDR1 is SQVTM, CDR2 ANQGSEA.

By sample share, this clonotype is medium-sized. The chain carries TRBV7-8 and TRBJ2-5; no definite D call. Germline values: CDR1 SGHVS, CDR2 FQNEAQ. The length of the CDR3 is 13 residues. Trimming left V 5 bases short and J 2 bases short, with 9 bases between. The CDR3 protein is CASSARSQETQYF. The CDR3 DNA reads TGTGCCAGCAGCGCCAGGAGTCAAGAGACCCAGTACTTC.

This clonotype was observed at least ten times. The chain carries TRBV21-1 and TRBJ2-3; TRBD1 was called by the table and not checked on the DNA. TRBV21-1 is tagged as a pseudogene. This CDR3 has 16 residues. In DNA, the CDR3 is TGTGCCAGCAGCATAGGCCAGGGGGTTGGTACAGATACGCAGTATTTT. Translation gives CASSIGQGVGTDTQYF.

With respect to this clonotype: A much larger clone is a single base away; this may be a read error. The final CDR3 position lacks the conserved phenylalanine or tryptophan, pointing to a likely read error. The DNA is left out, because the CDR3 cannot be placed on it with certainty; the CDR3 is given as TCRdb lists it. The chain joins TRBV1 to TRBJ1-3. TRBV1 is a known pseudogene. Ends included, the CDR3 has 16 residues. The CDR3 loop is CTSVNIGHSSGNTIYS.

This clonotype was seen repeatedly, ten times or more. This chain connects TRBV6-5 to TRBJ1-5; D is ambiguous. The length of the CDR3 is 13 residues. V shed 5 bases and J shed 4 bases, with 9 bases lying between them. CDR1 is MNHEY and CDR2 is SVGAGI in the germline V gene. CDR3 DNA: TGTGCCAGCAGTAACGGACCAAATCAGCCCCAGCATTTT. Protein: CASSNGPNQPQHF.

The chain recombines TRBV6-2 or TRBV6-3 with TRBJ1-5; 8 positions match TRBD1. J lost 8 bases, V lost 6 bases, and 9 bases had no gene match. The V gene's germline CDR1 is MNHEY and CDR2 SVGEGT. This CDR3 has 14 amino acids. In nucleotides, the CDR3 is TGTGCCAGCAGGCTGACAGGGGAAATAGAGCCCCAGCATTTT. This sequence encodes CASRLTGEIEPQHF.

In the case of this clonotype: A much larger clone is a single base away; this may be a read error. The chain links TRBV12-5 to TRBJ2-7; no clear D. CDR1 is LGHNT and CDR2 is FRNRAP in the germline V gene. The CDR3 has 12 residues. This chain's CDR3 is CASGLGSYGQYF. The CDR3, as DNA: TGTGCTAGTGGTTTGGGCAGCTACGGGCAGTACTTC.

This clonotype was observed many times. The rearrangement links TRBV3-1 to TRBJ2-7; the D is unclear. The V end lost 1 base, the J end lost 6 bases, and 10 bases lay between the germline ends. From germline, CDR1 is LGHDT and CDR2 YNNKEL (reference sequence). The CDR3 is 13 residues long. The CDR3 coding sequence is TGTGCCAGCAGCCAAGGAATAGCTCCCGAGCAGTACTTC. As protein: CASSQGIAPEQYF.

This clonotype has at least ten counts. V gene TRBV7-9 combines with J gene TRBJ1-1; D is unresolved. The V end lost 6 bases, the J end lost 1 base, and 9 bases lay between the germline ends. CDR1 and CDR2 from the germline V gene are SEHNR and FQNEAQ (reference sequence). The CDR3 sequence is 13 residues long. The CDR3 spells CASSGVPNTEAFF. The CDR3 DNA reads TGTGCCAGCAGTGGGGTTCCGAACACTGAAGCTTTCTTT.

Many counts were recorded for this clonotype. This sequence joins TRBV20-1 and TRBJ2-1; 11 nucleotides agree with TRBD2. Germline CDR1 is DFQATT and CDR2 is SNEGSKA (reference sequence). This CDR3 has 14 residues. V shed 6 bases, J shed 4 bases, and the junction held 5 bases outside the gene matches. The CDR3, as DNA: TGCAGTGCGGTAACTAGCGGGAGTTACAATGAGCAGTTCTTC. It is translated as CSAVTSGSYNEQFF.

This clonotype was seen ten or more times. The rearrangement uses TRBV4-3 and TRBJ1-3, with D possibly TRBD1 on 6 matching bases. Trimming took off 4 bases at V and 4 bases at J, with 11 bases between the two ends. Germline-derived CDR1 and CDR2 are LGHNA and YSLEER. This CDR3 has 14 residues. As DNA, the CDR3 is TGCGCCAGCAGCCCCCAGGGGACAGGAAACACCATATATTTT. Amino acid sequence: CASSPQGTGNTIYF.

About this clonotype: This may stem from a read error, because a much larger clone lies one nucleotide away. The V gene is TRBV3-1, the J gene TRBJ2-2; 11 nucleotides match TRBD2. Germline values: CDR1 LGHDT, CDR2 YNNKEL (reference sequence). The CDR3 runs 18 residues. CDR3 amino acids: CASSQPPGLAENAGELFF. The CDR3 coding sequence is TGTGCCAGCAGCCAACCTCCGGGACTAGCGGAGAACGCCGGGGAGCTGTTTTTT.